This TCR beta chain was sequenced for a study of T cell responses to AZD1222 COVID-19 vaccine (TCRdb year 2021). Turning to the overall study: A total of over 230 trial participants underwent TCR sequencing, of whom roughly 210 received two doses of AZD1222 and about 26 received two doses of the MenACWY control vaccine. Trial participants were enrolled into age subgroups of 18-55, 56-69 and 70-plus years, which contained about 150, 27 and 61 TCR-sequenced participants, respectively.

The CDR3 has 12 amino acids, counting the end cysteine and phenylalanine. The DNA shown is the 36-base CDR3, in frame from base 1. V and J lose 4 bases and 5 bases, and a span of 9 bases separates them. Sequences SGHKS (CDR1) and YYEKEE (CDR2) are obtained from the germline V gene (reference sequence). The time point label corresponds to: about 28 days (+/-7) after the second vaccine dose. Explained via the paper, the treatment or condition label denotes: meningococcal conjugate vaccine given as trial control. Samples from vaccinated people were obtained from the UK trials COV001 and COV002, which included a single-blind randomized controlled phase 2/3 trial of AZD1222 (ChAdOx1 nCoV-19) in healthy adults. For TCRbeta chain sequencing, PBMC samples from trial participants were taken at day 0 and at day 28 after the second dose. Details on this clone: Its antigen target is currently unknown. Within one base of it there is no much larger clone, and no base qualities were kept.

The study at large found these results: The 56-69-year group was small, and its depth increase did not reach significance, likely because of low power. Because no day 14 peak-response samples were available, repertoires were characterized only after the peak T cell response. After two AZD1222 doses, spike-specific TCR breadth and depth were significantly higher than at day 0 and than in MenACWY recipients. Participants were mostly white British, with more females than males. The authors suggested clonal diversity may have been underestimated. Only five or six AZD1222 recipients were SARS-CoV-2 seropositive at baseline, limiting conclusions about previously exposed vaccinees. Reportedly, close to half of the unique spike-specific TCRs recognized epitopes lying outside the regions that are mutated in the B.1.351 and B.1.1.7 variants. The vaccine-associated CD4 TCRs covered the entire spike protein, and the dominant responses fell in regions 160-218 and 743-854.

The CDR3 regions of human TCRbeta chains were analyzed by immunosequencing. In the paper's pipeline: Repertoire TCRs were matched against a reference library of SARS-CoV-2-specific TCRs generated with the MIRA antigen-specificity platform. Breadth was defined as the fraction of unique TCRs that were SARS-CoV-2-associated, and depth was defined as the fraction of total T cells that were SARS-CoV-2-associated. Each spike-specific TCR was assigned to its reactive spike region and to a CD4 or CD8 class using the MIRA data. Log10-transformed breadth and depth values were compared by one-way ANOVA with Sidak's multiple comparisons tests. The table comes from immuneACCESS by way of TCRdb, which keeps in-frame sequences with V and J called. Part of the clones is missing from these tables; in studies checked, under half for an unresolved V gene and the rest for unknown reasons. V and J calls and clone size are those listed in that table; D and trimming were worked out from the DNA. The sample table records about 140,000 clones; less than 95% of these occur just once. In total, the top ten clones hold 7.5% to 9.5% of the sample.

This clonotype originated in an adult who received the MenACWY meningococcal vaccine as a control. The specimen was peripheral blood, collected 28 days after the second dose of the MenACWY control vaccine. This sequence uses TRBV5-5 and TRBJ1-2, with the D gene call left open. For the CDR3, the sequence is CASSGTVYGYTF. The DNA is TGTGCCAGCAGCGGTACAGTTTATGGCTACACCTTC.